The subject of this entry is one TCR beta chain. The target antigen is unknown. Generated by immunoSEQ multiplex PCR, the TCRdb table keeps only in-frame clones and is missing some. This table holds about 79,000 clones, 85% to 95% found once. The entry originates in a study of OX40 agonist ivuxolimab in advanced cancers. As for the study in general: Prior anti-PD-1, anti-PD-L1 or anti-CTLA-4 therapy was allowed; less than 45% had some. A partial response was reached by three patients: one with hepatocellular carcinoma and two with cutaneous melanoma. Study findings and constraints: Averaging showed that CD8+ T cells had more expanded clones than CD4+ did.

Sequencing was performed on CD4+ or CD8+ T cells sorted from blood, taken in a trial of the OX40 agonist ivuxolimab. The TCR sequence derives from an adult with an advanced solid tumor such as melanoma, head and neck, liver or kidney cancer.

The CDR3 region is CASSAQGKRAFF. For the CDR3, the DNA is TGTGCCAGTAGCGCACAGGGGAAGCGAGCTTTCTTT. V usage is TRBV19 and J usage is TRBJ1-1; 7 nucleotides line up with TRBD1. The CDR3 totals 12 residues. Germline CDR1 is LNHDA and CDR2 is SQIVND (reference sequence). Losses at the gene ends were 6 bases for V and 10 bases for J; bases not matched to a gene: 8.